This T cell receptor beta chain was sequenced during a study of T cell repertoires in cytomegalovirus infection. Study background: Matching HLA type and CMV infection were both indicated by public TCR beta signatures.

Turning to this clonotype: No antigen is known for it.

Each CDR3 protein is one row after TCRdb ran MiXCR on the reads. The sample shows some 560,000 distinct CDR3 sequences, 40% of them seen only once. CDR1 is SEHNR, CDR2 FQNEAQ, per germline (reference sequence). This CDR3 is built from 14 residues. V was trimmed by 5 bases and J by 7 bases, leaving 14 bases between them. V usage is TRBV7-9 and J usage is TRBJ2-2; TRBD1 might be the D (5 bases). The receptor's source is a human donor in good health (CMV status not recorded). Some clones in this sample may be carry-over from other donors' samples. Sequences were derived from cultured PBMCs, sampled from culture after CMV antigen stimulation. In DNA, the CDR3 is TGTGCCAGCAGCACCCAGGGATTCAGCGGGGAGCTGTTTTTT. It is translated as CASSTQGFSGELFF.